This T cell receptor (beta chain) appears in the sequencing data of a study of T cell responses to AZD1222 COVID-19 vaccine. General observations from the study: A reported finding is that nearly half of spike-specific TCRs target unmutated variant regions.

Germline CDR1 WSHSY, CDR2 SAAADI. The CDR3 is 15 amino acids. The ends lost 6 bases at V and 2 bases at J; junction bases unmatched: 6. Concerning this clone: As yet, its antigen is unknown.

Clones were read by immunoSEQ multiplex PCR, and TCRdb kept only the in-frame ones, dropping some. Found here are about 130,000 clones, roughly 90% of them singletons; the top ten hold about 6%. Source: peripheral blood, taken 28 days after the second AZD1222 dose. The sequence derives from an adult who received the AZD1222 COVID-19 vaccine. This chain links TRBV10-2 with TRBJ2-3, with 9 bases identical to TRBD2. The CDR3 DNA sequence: TGCGCCAGCAGGATTAGCGGGGGCTACACAGATACGCAGTATTTT. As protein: CASRISGGYTDTQYF.